This TCR beta chain was sequenced during a study of cytotoxic CD8 clonotypes in ibrutinib-treated CLL. The CDR3 loop spans 14 amino acids. Germline CDR1 SGHRS, CDR2 YFSETQ. V was cut by 4 bases and J by 0 bases, with 7 bases left in between. TCRdb's table, derived via immunoSEQ multiplex PCR, lists solely in-frame clones and lacks some. The data contain 7,500 to 9,500 clones, over 60% of them singletons. This sequence originates from a human donor with chronic lymphocytic leukemia. Sequencing was performed on PBMCs, taken before ibrutinib treatment. The chain links TRBV5-1 to TRBJ1-4; no definite D call. The CDR3 loop is CASSQDATNEKLFF. The CDR3 DNA follows: TGCGCCAGCAGCCAGGACGCAACTAATGAAAAACTGTTTTTT. The entire variable domain, with the rest obtained from reference TRBV5-1 and TRBJ1-4, is as follows: KAGVTQTPRYLIKTRGQQVTLSCSPISGHRSVSWYQQTPGQGLQFLFEYFSETQRNKGNFPGRFSGRQFSNSRSEMNVSTLELGDSALYLCASSQDATNEKLFFGSGTQLSVL.